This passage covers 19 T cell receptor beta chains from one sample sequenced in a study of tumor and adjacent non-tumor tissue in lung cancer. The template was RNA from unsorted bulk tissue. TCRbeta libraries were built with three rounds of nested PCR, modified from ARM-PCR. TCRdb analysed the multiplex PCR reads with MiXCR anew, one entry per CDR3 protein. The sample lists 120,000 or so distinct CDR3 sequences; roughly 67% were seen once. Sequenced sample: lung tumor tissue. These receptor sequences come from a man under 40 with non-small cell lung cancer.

The CDR3 DNA reads as TGTGCCAGCAGCTTAAATTTGTATGGGCAGTACTTC. Protein sequence: CASSLNLYGQYF. The J gene is TRBJ2-7, the V gene TRBV11-3; D gene ambiguous. Per the germline V gene, CDR1 is SGHNT and CDR2 is YENEEA. V lost 2 bases to trimming and J lost 9 bases, with 11 bases between them. This CDR3 comprises 12 residues. Looking up the rest from reference TRBV11-3 and TRBJ2-7 gives the full variable domain: EAGVVQSPRYKIIEKKQPVAFWCNPISGHNTLYWYLQNLGQGPELLIRYENEEAVDDSQLPKDRFSAERLKGVDSTLKIQPAELGDSAVYLCASSLNLYGQYFGPGTRLTVT.

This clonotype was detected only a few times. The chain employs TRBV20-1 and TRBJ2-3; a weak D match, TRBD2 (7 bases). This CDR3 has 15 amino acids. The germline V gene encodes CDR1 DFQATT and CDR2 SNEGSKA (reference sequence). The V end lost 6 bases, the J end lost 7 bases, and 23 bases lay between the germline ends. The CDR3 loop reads CSARLEGGLRNTQYF. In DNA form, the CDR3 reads TGCAGTGCCAGGCTCGAGGGGGGACTAAGAAATACGCAGTATTTT.

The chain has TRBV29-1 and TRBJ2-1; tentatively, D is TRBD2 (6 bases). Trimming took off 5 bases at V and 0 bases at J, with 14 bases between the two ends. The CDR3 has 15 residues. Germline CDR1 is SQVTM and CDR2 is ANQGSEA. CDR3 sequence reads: CSVPLPTSSYNEQFF. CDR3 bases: TGCAGCGTTCCTCTACCGACTAGCTCCTACAATGAGCAGTTCTTC.

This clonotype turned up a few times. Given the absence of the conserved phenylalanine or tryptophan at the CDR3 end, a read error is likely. The CDR3 DNA sequence: TGTGCCATCAGCGGAGGGGATTCACCCCTCCACCTT. This gives the protein CAISGGDSPLHL. The chain couples TRBV5-4 to TRBJ1-6; TRBD1 is a possible D gene (5 bases). The CDR3 length is 12 residues. CDR1 is SGHNT, CDR2 YYREEE, per germline (reference sequence).

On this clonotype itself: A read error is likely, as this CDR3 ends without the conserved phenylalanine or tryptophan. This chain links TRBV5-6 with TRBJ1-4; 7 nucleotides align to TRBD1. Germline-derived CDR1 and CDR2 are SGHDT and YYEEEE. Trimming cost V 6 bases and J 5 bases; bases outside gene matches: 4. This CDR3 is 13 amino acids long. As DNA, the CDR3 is TGTGCCAGCAACCTAGGGGGCAATGAAAAACTGTTTCTT. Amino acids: CASNLGGNEKLFL.

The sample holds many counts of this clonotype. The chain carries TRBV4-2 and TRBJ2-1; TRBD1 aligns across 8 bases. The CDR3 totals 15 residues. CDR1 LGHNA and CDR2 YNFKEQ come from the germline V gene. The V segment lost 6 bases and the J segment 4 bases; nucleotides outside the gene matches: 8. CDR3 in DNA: TGTGCCAGCAGTCCCGGGACAGGCCTTTACAATGAGCAGTTCTTC. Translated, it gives CASSPGTGLYNEQFF.

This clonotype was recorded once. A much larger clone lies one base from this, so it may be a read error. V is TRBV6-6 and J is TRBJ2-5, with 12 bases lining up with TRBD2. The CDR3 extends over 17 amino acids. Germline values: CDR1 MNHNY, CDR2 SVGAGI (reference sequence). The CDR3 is CAGSSPRLAGEQETQYF. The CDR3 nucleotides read TGTGCCGGCAGCTCCCCCAGACTAGCGGGGGAGCAAGAGACCCAGTACTTC.

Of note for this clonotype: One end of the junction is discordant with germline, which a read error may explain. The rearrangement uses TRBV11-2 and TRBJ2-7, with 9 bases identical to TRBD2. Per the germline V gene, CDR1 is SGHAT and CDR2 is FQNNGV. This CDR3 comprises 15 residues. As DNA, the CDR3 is TGCGCCAGCAGGCCGGGGACGACTAGCGGTTACGAGCAGCACTTC. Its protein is CASRPGTTSGYEQHF. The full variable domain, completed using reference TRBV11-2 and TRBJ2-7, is EAGVAQSPRYKIIEKRQSVAFWCNPISGHATLYWYQQILGQGPKLLIQFQNNGVVDDSQLPKDRFSAERLKGVDSTLKIQPAKLEDSAVYLCASRPGTTSGYEQHFGPGTRLTVT.

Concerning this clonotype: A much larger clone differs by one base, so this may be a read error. CDR3 sequence (DNA): TGTGCCAGCAGTTCGACAGGGAAACGCACCTTC. Translated: CASSSTGKRTF. The chain uses TRBV12-3 or TRBV12-4 and TRBJ1-2; 7 bases fit TRBD1. This CDR3 spans 11 amino acids. Trimming removed 4 bases from V and 13 bases from J; junction bases left unmatched: 6.

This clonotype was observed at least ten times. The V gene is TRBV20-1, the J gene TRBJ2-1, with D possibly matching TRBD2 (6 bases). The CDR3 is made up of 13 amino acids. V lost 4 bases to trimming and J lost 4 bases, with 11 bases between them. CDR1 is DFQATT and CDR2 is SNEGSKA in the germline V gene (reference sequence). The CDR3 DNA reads TGCAGTGCTAACTCGCGGGGATACAATGAGCAGTTCTTC. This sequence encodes CSANSRGYNEQFF.

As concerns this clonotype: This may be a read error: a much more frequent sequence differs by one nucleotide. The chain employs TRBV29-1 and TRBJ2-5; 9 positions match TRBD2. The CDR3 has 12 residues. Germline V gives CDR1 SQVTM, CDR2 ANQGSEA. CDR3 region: CRGTSGLETQYF. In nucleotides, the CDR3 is TGCAGGGGAACTAGCGGGTTGGAGACCCAGTACTTC.

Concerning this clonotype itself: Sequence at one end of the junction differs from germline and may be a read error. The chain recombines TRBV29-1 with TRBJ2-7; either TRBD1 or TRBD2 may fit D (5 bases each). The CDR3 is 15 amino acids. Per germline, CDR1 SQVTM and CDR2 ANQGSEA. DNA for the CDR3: TGCAGCGTCCTGGTGGGAGAGAGGGGCTCCTACGAGCAGCACTTC. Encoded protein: CSVLVGERGSYEQHF.

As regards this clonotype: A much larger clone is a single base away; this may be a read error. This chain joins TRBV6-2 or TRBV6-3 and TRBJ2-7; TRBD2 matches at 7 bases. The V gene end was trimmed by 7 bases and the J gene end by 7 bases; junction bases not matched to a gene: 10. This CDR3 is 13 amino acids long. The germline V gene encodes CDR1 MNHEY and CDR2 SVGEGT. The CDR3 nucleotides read TGTGCCAGCAACCCACTACCGGGGGGTGAGCAGTACTTC. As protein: CASNPLPGGEQYF.

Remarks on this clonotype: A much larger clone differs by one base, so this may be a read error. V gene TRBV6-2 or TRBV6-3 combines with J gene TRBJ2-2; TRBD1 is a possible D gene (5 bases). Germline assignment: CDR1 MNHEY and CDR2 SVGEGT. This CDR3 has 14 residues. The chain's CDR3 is CASNLGQNTRELFF. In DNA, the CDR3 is TGTGCCAGCAACCTGGGGCAGAACACCAGGGAGCTGTTTTTT.

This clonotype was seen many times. The CDR3 loop reads CAIDTGARSTDTQYF. The CDR3 DNA follows: TGTGCCATCGACACAGGGGCGAGGTCCACAGATACGCAGTATTTT. The chain is built from TRBV10-3 and TRBJ2-3, with 7 bases identical to TRBD1. With V trimmed by 8 bases and J by 2 bases, 10 bases remained unmatched. Per germline, CDR1 ENHRY and CDR2 SYGVKD. This CDR3 comprises 15 residues.

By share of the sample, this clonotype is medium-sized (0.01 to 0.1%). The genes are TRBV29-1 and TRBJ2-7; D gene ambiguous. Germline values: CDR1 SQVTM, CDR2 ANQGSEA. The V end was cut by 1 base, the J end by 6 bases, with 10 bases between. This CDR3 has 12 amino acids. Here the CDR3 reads CSVEVRVGEQYF. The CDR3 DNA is TGCAGCGTTGAAGTCCGGGTTGGCGAGCAGTACTTC.

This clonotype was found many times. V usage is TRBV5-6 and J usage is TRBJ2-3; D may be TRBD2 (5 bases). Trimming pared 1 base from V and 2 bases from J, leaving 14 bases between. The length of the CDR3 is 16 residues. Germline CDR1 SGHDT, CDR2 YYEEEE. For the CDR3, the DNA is TGTGCCAGCAGCTTGAGAGACGGGGTTTCCACAGATACGCAGTATTTT. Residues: CASSLRDGVSTDTQYF.

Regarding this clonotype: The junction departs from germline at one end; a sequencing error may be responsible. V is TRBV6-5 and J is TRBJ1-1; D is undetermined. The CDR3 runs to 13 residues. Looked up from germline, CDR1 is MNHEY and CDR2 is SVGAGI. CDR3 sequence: CVSSSPGQFTAFF. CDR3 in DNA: TGTGTCAGCAGTTCTCCCGGGCAATTCACAGCTTTCTTT.

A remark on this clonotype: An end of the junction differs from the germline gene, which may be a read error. Here the CDR3 reads CSVATPGGTNTQYF. In DNA, the CDR3 is TGCAGTGTCGCCACTCCTGGGGGCACAAATACGCAGTATTTT. V is TRBV20-1 and J is TRBJ2-3, with a weak D call TRBD1 (6 bases). Germline V lookup: CDR1 DFQATT, CDR2 SNEGSKA (reference sequence). This CDR3 contains 14 residues.